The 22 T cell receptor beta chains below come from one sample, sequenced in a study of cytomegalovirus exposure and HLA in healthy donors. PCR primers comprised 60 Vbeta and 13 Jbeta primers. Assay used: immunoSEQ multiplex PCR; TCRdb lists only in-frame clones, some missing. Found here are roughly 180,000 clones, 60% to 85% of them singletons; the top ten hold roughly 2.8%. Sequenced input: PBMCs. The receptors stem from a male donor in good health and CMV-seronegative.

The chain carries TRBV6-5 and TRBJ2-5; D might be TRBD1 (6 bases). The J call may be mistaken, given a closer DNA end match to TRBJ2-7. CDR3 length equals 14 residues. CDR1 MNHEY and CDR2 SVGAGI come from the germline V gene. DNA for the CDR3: TGTGCCAGCAGTTTGGACAGACTCTCCTACGAGCAGTACTTC. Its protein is CASSLDRLSYEQYF.

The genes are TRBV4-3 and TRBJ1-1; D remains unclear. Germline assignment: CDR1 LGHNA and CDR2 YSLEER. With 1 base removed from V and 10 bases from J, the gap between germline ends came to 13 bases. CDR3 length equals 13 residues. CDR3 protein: CASSQVSGSVAFF. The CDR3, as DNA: TGCGCCAGCAGCCAAGTGTCCGGGTCGGTAGCTTTCTTT.

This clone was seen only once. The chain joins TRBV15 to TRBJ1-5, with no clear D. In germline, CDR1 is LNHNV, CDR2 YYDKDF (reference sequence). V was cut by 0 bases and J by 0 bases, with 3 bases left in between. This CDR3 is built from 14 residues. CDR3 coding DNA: TGTGCCACCAGCAGAGAATATAGCAATCAGCCCCAGCATTTT. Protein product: CATSREYSNQPQHF.

CDR3 sequence: CASSLGGDYGYTF. The CDR3, as DNA: TGTGCCAGCAGTTTAGGGGGGGACTATGGCTACACCTTC. V and J are TRBV28 and TRBJ1-2; tentatively, D is TRBD1 (5 bases). This CDR3 has 13 residues. Germline V lookup: CDR1 MDHEN, CDR2 SYDVKM. V dropped 2 bases and J dropped 3 bases, with 7 bases sitting between them.

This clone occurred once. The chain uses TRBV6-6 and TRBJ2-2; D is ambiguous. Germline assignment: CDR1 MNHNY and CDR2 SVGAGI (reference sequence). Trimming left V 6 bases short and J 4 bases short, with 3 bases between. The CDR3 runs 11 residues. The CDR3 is CASSSTGELFF. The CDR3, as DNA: TGTGCCAGCAGCAGCACCGGGGAGCTGTTTTTT.

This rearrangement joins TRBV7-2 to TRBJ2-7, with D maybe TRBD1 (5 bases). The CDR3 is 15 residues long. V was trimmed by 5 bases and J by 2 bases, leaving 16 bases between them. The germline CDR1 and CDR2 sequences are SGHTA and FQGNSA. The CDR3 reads CASSRPDQGPYEQYF. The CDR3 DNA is TGTGCCAGCAGCCGACCGGATCAGGGTCCCTACGAGCAGTACTTC.

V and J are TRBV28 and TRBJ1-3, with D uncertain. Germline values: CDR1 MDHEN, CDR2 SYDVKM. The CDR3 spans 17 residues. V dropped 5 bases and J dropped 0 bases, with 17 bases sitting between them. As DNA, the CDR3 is TGTGCCAGCAGTCCTCTCCAGGTCGGCCTCTCTGGAAACACCATATATTTT. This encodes CASSPLQVGLSGNTIYF.

Here the CDR3 DNA reads TGTGCCAGCAGTTTACGCGAGTATGGCTACACCTTC. This gives the protein CASSLREYGYTF. V and J are TRBV28 and TRBJ1-2; no clear D. The germline V gene has CDR1 MDHEN and CDR2 SYDVKM. This CDR3 is built from 12 residues. V gave up 2 bases and J gave up 5 bases, with 6 bases separating them.

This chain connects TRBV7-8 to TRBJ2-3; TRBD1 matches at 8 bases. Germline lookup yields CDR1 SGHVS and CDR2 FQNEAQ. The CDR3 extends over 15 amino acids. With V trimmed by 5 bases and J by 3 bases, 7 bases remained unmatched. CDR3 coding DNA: TGTGCCAGCAGCGCCAGGGGGCGCGGGACAGATACGCAGTATTTT. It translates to CASSARGRGTDTQYF.

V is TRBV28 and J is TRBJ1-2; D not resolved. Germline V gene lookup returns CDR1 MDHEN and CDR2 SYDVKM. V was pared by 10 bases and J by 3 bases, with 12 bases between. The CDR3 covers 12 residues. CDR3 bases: TGTGCCACCAAACCGGTCGACTATGGCTACACCTTC. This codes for CATKPVDYGYTF.

The CDR3 sequence is CAINGQGSNEQFF. The CDR3, as DNA: TGTGCCATCAATGGACAGGGGAGTAATGAGCAGTTCTTC. This chain links TRBV10-3 with TRBJ2-1; 9 bases fit TRBD1. Germline CDR1 ENHRY, CDR2 SYGVKD. The CDR3 totals 13 residues. The ends lost 7 bases at V and 7 bases at J; junction bases unmatched: 5.

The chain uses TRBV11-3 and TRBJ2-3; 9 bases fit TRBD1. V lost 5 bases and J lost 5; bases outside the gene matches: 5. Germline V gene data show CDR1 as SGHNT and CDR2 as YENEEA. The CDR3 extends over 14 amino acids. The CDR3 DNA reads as TGTGCCAGCAGCGTACAGGGGGCAGGAGATACGCAGTATTTT. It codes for CASSVQGAGDTQYF.

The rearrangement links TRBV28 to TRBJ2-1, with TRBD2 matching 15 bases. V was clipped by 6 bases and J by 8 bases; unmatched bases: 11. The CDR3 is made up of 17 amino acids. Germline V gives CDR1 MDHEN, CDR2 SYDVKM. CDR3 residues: CASRIGLAGGGRYEQFF. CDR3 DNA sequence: TGTGCCAGCAGAATAGGACTAGCGGGAGGGGGGCGGTATGAGCAGTTCTTC.

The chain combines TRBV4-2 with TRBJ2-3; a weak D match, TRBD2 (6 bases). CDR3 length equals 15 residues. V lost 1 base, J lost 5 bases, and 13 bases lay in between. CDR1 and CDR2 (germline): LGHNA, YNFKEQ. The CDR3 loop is CASSQGRGRVDTQYF. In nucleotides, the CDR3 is TGTGCCAGCAGCCAAGGGAGGGGCAGGGTAGATACGCAGTATTTT.

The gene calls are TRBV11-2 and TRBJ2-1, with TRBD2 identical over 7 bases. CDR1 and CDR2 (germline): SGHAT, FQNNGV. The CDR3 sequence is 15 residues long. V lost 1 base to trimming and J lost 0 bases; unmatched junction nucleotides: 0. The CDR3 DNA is TGTGCCAGCAGCTTAGGGACTAGCTCCTACAATGAGCAGTTCTTC. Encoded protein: CASSLGTSSYNEQFF. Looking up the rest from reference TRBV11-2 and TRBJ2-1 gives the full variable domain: EAGVAQSPRYKIIEKRQSVAFWCNPISGHATLYWYQQILGQGPKLLIQFQNNGVVDDSQLPKDRFSAERLKGVDSTLKIQPAKLEDSAVYLCASSLGTSSYNEQFFGPGTRLTVL.

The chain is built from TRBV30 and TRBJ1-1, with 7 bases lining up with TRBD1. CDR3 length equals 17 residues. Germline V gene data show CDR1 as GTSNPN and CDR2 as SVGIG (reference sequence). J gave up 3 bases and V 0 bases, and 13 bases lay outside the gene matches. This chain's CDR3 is CAWSVLNLRGFDTEAFF. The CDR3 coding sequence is TGTGCCTGGAGTGTACTCAATCTCAGGGGGTTTGACACTGAAGCTTTCTTT.

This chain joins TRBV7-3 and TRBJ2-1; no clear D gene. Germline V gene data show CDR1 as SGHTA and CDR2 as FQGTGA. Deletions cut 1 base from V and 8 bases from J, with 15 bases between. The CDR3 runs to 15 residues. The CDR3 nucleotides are TGTGCCAGCAGCTTAATTCCCACGAGCGTTTATGAGCAGTTCTTC. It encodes CASSLIPTSVYEQFF.

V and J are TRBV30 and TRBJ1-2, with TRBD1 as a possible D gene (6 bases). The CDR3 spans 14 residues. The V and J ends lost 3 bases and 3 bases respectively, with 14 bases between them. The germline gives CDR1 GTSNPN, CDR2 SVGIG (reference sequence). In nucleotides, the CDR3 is TGTGCCTGGAGGGGGATAGACAGGCACTATGGCTACACCTTC. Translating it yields CAWRGIDRHYGYTF.

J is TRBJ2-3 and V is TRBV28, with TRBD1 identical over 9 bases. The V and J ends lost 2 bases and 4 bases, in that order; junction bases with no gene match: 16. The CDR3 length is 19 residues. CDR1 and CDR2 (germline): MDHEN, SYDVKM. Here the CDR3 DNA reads TGTGCCAGCAGTTTAGGGCCGGGACAGGGATTGGGTTGGGCAGATACGCAGTATTTT. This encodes CASSLGPGQGLGWADTQYF.

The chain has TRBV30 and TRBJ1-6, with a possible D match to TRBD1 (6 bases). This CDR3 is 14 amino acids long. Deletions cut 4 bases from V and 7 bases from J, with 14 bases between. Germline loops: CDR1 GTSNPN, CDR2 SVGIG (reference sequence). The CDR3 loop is CAWTAGGANSPLHF. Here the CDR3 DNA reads TGTGCCTGGACGGCGGGGGGGGCGAATTCACCCCTCCACTTT.

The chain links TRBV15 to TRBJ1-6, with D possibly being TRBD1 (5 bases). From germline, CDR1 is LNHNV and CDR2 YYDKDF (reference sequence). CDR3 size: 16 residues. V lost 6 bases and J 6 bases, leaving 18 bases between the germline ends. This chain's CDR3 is CATRVLDTSLNSPLHF. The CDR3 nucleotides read TGTGCCACCAGAGTTTTGGACACCTCACTTAATTCACCCCTCCACTTT.

The CDR3 region has the DNA TGTGCCAGCAGCAACACAGATACGCAGTATTTT. It specifies CASSNTDTQYF. The V call is TRBV2, the J call TRBJ2-3; D remains unclear. CDR3 size: 11 residues. The V gene's germline CDR1 is SNHLY and CDR2 FYNNEI. The V and J ends lost 6 bases and 2 bases respectively, with 3 bases between them. The full variable domain, rest sourced from reference TRBV2 and TRBJ2-3, is EPEVTQTPSHQVTQMGQEVILRCVPISNHLYFYWYRQILGQKVEFLVSFYNNEISEKSEIFDDQFSVERPDGSNFTLKIRSTKLEDSAMYFCASSNTDTQYFGPGTRLTVL.